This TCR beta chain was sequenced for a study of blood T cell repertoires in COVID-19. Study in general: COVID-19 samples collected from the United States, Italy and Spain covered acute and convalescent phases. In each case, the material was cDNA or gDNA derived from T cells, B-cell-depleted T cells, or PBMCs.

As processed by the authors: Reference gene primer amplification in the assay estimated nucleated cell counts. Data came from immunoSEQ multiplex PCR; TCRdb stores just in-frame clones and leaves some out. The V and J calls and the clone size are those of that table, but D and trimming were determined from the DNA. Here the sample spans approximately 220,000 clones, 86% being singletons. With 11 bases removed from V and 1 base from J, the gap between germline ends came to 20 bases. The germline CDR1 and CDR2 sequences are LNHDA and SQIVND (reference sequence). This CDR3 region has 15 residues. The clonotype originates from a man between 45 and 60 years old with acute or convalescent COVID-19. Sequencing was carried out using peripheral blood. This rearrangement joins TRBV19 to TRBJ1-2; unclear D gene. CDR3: CASVREARLNYGYTF. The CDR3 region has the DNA TGTGCCTCCGTACGCGAGGCGCGACTTAACTATGGCTACACCTTC.